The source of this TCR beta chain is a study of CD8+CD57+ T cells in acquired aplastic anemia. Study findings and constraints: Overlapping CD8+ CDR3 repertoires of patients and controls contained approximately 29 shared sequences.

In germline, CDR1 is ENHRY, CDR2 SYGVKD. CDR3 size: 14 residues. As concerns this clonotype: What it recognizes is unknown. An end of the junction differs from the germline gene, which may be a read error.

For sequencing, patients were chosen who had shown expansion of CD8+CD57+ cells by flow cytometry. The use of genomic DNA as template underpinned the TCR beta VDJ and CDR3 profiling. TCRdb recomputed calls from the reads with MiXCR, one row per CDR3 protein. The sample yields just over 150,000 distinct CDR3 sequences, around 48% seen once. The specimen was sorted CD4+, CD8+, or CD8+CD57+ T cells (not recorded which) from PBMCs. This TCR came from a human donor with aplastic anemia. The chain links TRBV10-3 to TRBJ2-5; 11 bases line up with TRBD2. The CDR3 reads CASTPGLAEETQYF. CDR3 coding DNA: TGTGCCAGTACCCCGGGACTAGCGGAAGAGACCCAGTATTTC.